This TCR beta chain was recorded in a study of blood T cells in healthy people across ages. Primers used in a second PCR of about 7 to 11 cycles were a sample-barcoded 5' primer and a J-beta primer mix. One entry per CDR3 protein results from TCRdb running MiXCR on the 5' RACE reads. The profile shows 1,800,000 or so distinct CDR3 sequences, about two fifths of them singletons. At least 7 million PBMCs were isolated per sample. V lost 1 base and J 1 base, leaving 12 bases between the germline ends. This CDR3 comprises 16 residues. In germline, CDR1 is SGHTA, CDR2 FQGNSA. The sample taken for sequencing was blood. The chain uses TRBV7-2 and TRBJ2-3; a possible D gene is TRBD1 (6 bases). The clonotype originates from a human donor in good health. The CDR3 DNA reads TGTGCCAGCAGCTTAGGGTTTCCAGGGGGCACAGATACGCAGTATTTT. It is translated as CASSLGFPGGTDTQYF.